The clone carrying this TCR beta chain was seen just once. There are 14 residues in the CDR3. Germline assignment: CDR1 MDHEN and CDR2 SYDVKM. The V gene end was trimmed by 6 bases and the J gene end by 5 bases; junction bases not matched to a gene: 5. Generated by immunoSEQ multiplex PCR, the TCRdb table keeps only in-frame clones and is missing some. The sample has about 130,000 clones, about 89% seen once; the top ten hold about an eighth. The data belong to a study of blood T cell repertoires in COVID-19. For the study at large: The analysed material was cDNA or gDNA that came from T cells, B-cell-depleted T cells, or PBMCs.

The sample consisted of peripheral blood. The TCR originated in a woman aged 70-85 years with COVID-19, enrolled during active disease. The gene calls are TRBV28 and TRBJ1-5; 9 bases align to TRBD1. Here the CDR3 reads CASRRTGDHQPQHF. The DNA for the CDR3 is TGTGCCAGCAGGAGGACAGGGGATCATCAGCCCCAGCATTTT.